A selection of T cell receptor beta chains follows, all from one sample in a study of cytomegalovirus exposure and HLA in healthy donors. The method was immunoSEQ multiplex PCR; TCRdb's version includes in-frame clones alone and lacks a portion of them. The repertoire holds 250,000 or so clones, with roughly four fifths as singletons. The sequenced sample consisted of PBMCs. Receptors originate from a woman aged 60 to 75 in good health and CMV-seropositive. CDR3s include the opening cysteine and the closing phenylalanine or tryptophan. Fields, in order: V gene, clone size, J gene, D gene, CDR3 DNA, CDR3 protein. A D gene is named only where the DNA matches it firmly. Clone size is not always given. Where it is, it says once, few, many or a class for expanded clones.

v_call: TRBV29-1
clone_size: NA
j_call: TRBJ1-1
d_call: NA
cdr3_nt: TGCAGCGTCGCGGCGGGCCCTGAAGCTTTCTTT
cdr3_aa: CSVAAGPEAFF

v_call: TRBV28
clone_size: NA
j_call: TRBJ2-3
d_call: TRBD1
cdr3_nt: TGTGCCAGCAGTTCGGGACAGGGGGCAAGGACAGATACGCAGTATTTT
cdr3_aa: CASSSGQGARTDTQYF

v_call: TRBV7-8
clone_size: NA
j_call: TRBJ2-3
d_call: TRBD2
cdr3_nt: TGTGCCAGCAGCTTGGGACTAGCGGGAGGAGATACGCAGTATTTT
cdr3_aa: CASSLGLAGGDTQYF

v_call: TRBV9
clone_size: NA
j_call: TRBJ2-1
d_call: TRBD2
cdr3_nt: TGTGCCAGCAGCGCGGGACTAGGAGGCGGTAATGAGCAGTTCTTC
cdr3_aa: CASSAGLGGGNEQFF

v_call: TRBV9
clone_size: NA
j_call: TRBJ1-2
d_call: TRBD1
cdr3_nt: TGTGCCAGCAGCGGAGGGGGCGCGAGCTATGGCTACACCTTC
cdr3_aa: CASSGGGASYGYTF

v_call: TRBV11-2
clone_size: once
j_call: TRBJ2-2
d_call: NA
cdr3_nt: TGTGCCAGCACCCGGCCTGGGCAGGGGACGCGCGGGGAGCTGTTTTTT
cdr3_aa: CASTRPGQGTRGELFF

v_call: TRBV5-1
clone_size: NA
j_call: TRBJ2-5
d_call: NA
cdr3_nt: TGCGCCAGCAGCTTCGGTAACCAAGAGACCCAGTACTTC
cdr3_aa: CASSFGNQETQYF

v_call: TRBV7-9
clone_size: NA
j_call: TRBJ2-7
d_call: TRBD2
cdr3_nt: TGTGCCAGCAGCTCCCAGTACGGGACTAGTAGGCGCGAGCAGTACTTC
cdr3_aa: CASSSQYGTSRREQYF

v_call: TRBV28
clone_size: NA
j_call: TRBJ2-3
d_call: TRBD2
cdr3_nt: TGTGCCAGCAGGACAGAGCGGGACAGCACAGATACGCAGTATTTT
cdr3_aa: CASRTERDSTDTQYF

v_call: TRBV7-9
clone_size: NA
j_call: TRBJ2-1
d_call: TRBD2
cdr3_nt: TGTGCCAGATCTAGCGGGAGTTACAATGAGCAGTTCTTC
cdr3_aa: CARSSGSYNEQFF

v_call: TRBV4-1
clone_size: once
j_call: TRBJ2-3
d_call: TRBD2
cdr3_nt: TGCGCCAGCAGCCAAGACTTTGGGACTACGATCACAGATATGCAGTATTTT
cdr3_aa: CASSQDFGTTITDMQYF

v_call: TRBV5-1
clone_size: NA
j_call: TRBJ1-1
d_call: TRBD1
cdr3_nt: TGCGCCAGCAGCCCGAACCGGGACAGTGAAGCTTTCTTT
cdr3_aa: CASSPNRDSEAFF

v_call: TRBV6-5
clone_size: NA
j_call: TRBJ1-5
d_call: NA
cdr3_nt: TGTGCCAGCGGAGGGCTCGGTCAGCCCCAGCATTTT
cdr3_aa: CASGGLGQPQHF

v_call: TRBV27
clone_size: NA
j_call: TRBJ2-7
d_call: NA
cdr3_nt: TGTGCCAGCAGTTTTAGGGGGAGTGAAAGCTACGAGCAGTACTTC
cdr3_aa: CASSFRGSESYEQYF

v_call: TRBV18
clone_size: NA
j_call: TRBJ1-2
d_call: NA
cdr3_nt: TGTGCCAGCTCACCCGCGGGAATTAACTATGGCTACACCTTC
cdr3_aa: CASSPAGINYGYTF

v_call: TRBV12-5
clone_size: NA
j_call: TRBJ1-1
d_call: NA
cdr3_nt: TGTGCTAGTGGCTTTTGGGGGGGGGTCCACTCTGAAGCTTTCTTT
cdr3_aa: CASGFWGGVHSEAFF

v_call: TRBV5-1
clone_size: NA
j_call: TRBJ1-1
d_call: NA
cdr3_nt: TGCGCCAGCAGCTCGGGGGGGGAGACCACTGAAGCTTTCTTT
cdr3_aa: CASSSGGETTEAFF

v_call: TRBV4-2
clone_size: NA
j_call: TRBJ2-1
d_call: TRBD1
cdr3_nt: TGTGCCAGCAGCCAAGGGGGACAGTCAGAGCAGTTCTTC
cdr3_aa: CASSQGGQSEQFF

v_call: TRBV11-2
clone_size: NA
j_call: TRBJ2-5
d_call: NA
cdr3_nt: TGTGCCAGCAGTCCAATTATGTTCATCGAGGAAGTTCAGACCCAGTACTTC
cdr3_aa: CASSPIMFIEEVQTQYF

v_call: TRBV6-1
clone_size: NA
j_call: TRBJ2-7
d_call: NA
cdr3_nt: TGTGCCACCGTAGACAGTCCCTACGAGCAGTACTTC
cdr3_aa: CATVDSPYEQYF

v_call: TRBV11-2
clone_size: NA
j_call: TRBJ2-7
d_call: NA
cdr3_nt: TGTGCCAGCAGCCCCCGGACTATTCACTCCTACGAGCAGTACTTC
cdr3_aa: CASSPRTIHSYEQYF

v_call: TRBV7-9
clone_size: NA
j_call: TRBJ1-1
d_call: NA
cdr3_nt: TGTTCCAGCCGGAGGGGCTCGGCGGACACTGAAGCTTTCTTT
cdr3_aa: CSSRRGSADTEAFF

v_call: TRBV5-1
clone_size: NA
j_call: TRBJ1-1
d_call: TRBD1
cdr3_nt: TGCGCCAGCAGCGCCGGAACAGGGGAGAACACTGAAGCTTTCTTT
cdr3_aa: CASSAGTGENTEAFF

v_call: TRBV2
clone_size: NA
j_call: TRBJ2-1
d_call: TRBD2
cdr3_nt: TGTGCCAGCGGTGGACTAGCGGGACCTCAGAGTGAGCAGTTCTTC
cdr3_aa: CASGGLAGPQSEQFF

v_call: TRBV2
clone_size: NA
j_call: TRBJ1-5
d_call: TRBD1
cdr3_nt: TGTGCCAGCAGGCAGACAGGGCCGGAGCATTTT
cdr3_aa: CASRQTGPEHF

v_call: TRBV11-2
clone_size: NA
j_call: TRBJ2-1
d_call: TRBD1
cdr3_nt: TGTGCCAGCAGCTATAACCAGGGGGCCTACAATGAGCAGTTCTTC
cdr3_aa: CASSYNQGAYNEQFF

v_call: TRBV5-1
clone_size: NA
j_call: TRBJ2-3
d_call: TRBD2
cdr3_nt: TGCGCCAGCAGCTCAGGGACTAGCGGGAGGCGTAGCACAGATACGCAGTATTTT
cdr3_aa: CASSSGTSGRRSTDTQYF

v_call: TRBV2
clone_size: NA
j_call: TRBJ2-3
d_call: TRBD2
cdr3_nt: TGTGCCAGCAGAACAGCGGGAGGTTTATTCACAGATACGCAGTATTTT
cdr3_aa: CASRTAGGLFTDTQYF

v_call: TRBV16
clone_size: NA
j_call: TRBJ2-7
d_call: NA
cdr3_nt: TGTGCCAGCAGCCTCGATATAGCCGGGACCTACGAGCAGTACTTC
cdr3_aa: CASSLDIAGTYEQYF

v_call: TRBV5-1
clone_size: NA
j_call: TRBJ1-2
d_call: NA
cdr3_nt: TGCGCCAGCAGGATCGGGACACCCAGCTCCTATGGCTACACCTTC
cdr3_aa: CASRIGTPSSYGYTF

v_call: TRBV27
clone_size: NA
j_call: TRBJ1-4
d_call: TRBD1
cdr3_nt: TGTGCCAGCAGGCCATTAGGACAGGGGGGGGAAAAACTGTTTTTT
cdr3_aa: CASRPLGQGGEKLFF